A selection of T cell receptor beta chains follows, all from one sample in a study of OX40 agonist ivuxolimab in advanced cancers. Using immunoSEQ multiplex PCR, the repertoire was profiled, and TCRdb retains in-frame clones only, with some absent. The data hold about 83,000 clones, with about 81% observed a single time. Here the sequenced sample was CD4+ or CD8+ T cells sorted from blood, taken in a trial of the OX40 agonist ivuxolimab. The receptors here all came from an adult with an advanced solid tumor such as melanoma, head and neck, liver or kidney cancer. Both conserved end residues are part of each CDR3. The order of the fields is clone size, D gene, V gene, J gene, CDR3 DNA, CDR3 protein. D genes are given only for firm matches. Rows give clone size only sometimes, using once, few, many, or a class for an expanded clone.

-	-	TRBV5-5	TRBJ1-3	TGTGCCAGCAGCTCCAGGATGGCCGGCGGAGGAAACACCATATATTTT	CASSSRMAGGGNTIYF
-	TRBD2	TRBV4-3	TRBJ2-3	TGCGCCAGCAGCCTACAAGCGGGGGGTCCAGATACGCAGTATTTT	CASSLQAGGPDTQYF
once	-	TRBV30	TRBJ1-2	TGTGCCTGGAGGGTCTCGACAGTTATCCTTTATGGCTACACCTTC	CAWRVSTVILYGYTF
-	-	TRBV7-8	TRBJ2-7	TGTGCCAGCAGCCAAGGACAGTGGGACTACGAGCAGTACTTC	CASSQGQWDYEQYF
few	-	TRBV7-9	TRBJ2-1	TGTGCCAGCAGCTTAGACAATGAGCAGTTCTTC	CASSLDNEQFF
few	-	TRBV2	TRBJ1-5	TGTGCCAGCAGTGAAGGGGTCGATCAGCCCCAGCATTTT	CASSEGVDQPQHF
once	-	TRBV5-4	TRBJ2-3	TGTGCCAGCAGCTTGGCGGAAGATACGCAGTATTTT	CASSLAEDTQYF
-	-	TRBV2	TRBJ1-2	TGTGCCAGCAGGACCTCAGGGATCAACTATGGCTACACCTTC	CASRTSGINYGYTF
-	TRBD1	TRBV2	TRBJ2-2	TGTGCCAGCAGTGGAGAGGGGGCGAGGGGCGGGGAGCTGTTTTTT	CASSGEGARGGELFF
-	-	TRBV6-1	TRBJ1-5	TGTGCCAGCATGGAGGGGGGCGAGGGTCAGCCCCAGCATTTT	CASMEGGEGQPQHF
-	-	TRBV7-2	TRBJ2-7	TGTGCCAGCAGCTTAGATCGGTCGAGGGAGCAGTACTTC	CASSLDRSREQYF
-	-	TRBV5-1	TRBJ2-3	TGCGCCAGCAGCTGGGGACAAATCACAGATACGCAGTATTTT	CASSWGQITDTQYF
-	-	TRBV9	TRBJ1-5	TGTGCCAGCAGCGTAGGGGGCATCAATCAGCCCCAGCATTTT	CASSVGGINQPQHF
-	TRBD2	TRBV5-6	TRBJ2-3	TGTGCCAGCAGAATAGGTAACGGGGGGGCCGGAGATACGCAGTATTTT	CASRIGNGGAGDTQYF
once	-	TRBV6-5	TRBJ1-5	TGTGCCAGCAGACGAAGGCCAGAAAGCAATCAGCCCCAGCATTTT	CASRRRPESNQPQHF
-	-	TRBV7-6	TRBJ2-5	TGTGCCAGCAGCCCCTTTCGAACAGGACCCCAAGAGACCCAGTACTTC	CASSPFRTGPQETQYF
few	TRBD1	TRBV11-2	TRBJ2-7	TGTGCCAGCAGCTTAGCTGGACAGGGTATGCACGAGCAGTACTTC	CASSLAGQGMHEQYF
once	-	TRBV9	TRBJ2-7	TGTGCCAGCAGCGTAGGCGGTGGACTCTACGAGCAGTACTTC	CASSVGGGLYEQYF
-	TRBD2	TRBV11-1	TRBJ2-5	TGTGCCAGCAGCTTAGGGGGGACCAGCGGGGCTGAAGAGACCCAGTACTTC	CASSLGGTSGAEETQYF
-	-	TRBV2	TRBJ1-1	TGTGCCAGCACTTCCAGCCCGAACACTGAAGCTTTCTTT	CASTSSPNTEAFF
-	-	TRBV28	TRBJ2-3	TGTGCCAGCAGTCCCAGGGACGCCAGGGGAGGAGATACGCAGTATTTT	CASSPRDARGGDTQYF
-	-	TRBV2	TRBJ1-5	TGTGCCAGTGTTCCGACAGAGAATCAGCCCCAGCATTTT	CASVPTENQPQHF
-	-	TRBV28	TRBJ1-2	TGTGCCAGCAGTTTACCCATCCGTAGGTATGGCTACACCTTC	CASSLPIRRYGYTF
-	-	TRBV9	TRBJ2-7	TGTGCCAGCAGCCCCCGCTATGGGGGTTCTACCTACGAGCAGTACTTC	CASSPRYGGSTYEQYF
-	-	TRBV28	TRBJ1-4	TGTGCCAGCAGTTTATTCGGATGGGGGGCCAATGAAAAACTGTTTTTT	CASSLFGWGANEKLFF
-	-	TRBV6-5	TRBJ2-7	TGTGCCAGCCTTACCGGGGCAGGGGCCTACGAGCAGTACTTC	CASLTGAGAYEQYF